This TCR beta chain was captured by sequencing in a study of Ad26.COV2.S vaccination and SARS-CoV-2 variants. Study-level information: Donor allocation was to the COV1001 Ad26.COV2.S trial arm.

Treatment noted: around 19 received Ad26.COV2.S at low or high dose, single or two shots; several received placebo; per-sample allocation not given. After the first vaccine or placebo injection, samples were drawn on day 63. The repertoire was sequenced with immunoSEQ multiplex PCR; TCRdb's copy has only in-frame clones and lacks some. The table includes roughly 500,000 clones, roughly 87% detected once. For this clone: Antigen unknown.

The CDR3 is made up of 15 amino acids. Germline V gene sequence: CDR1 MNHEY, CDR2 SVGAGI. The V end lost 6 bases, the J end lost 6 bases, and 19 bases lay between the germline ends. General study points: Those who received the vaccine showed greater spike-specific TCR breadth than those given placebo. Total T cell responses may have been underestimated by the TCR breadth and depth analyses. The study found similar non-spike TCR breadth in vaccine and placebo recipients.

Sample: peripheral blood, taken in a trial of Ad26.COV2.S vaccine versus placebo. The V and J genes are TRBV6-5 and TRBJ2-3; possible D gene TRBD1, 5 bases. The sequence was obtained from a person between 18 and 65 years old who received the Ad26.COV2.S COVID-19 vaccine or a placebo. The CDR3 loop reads CASSPGGASVDTQYF. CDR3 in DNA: TGTGCCAGCAGCCCCGGTGGGGCCTCGGTTGATACGCAGTATTTT.